This T cell receptor (beta chain) stems from a study of T cell responses to AZD1222 COVID-19 vaccine. With respect to this clone: Its antigen remains unidentified.

Findings and limits, study-wide: Clonal diversity may have been underestimated in mostly white British donors. Spike-specific TCR depth and breadth grew after two AZD1222 doses. Vaccine-associated CD4 TCRs spanned spike, dominant at 160-218 and 743-854.

CDR3 length: 11 amino acids. V was trimmed by 6 bases and J by 6 bases, leaving 11 bases between them. The germline V gene encodes CDR1 SQVTM and CDR2 ANQGSEA. Assay: immunoSEQ multiplex PCR; the TCRdb copy retains only in-frame clones and omits some. The table includes some 92,000 clones, around 91% detected once. The sample here was peripheral blood, taken on day 0 of MenACWY control vaccination. V usage is TRBV29-1 and J usage is TRBJ1-2, with unresolved D. This clonotype was sampled from an adult in good health. The CDR3 reads CSVASPNGYTF. CDR3 in DNA: TGCAGCGTCGCCTCCCCCAATGGCTACACCTTC.